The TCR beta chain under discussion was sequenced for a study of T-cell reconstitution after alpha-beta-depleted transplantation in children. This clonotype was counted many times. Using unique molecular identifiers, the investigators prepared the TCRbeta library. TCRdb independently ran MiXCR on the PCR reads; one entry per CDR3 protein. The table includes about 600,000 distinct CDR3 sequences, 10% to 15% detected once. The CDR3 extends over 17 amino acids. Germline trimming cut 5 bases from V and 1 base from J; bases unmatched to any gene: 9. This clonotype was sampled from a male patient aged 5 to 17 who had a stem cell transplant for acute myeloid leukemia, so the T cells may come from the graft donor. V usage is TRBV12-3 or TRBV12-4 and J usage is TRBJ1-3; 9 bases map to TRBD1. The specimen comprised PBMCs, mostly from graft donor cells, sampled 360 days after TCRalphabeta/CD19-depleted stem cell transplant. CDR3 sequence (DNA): TGTGCCAGCAGTACAGGACAGGGGACCTCGTCTGGAAACACCATATATTTT. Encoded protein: CASSTGQGTSSGNTIYF.